This T cell receptor (beta chain) appears in the sequencing data of a study of somatic mutations in cytotoxic T cells in rheumatoid arthritis. Study-level findings and limits: Levels of CD8+ T-cell clonality in rheumatoid arthritis patients were statistically indistinguishable from those seen in age-matched healthy controls, with no significant difference. Clonality of CD8+ cells rose with age in rheumatoid arthritis patients but not healthy controls. The antigen targets of the expanded CD8+ clones were unknown.

Positive magnetic bead selection was used to isolate CD4+ and CD8+ cells; purity was checked by flow cytometry. This clone was counted only a few times. Its antigen is as yet unknown. The method was immunoSEQ multiplex PCR; TCRdb's version includes in-frame clones alone and lacks a portion of them. The sample holds 15,000 or so clones, around 80% seen once. V dropped 0 bases and J dropped 2 bases, with 12 bases sitting between them. This CDR3 is 16 amino acids long. From germline, CDR1 is SGHKS and CDR2 YYEKEE (reference sequence). Sequences were obtained from CD8+ T cells sorted from blood. The sequence was obtained from a woman in her forties or fifties with rheumatoid arthritis. This sequence joins TRBV5-5 and TRBJ1-5; TRBD1 is a possible D gene (5 bases). CDR3 sequence reads: CASSLDVGDRNQPQHF. CDR3 bases: TGTGCCAGCAGCTTGGACGTGGGGGATCGCAATCAGCCCCAGCATTTT.